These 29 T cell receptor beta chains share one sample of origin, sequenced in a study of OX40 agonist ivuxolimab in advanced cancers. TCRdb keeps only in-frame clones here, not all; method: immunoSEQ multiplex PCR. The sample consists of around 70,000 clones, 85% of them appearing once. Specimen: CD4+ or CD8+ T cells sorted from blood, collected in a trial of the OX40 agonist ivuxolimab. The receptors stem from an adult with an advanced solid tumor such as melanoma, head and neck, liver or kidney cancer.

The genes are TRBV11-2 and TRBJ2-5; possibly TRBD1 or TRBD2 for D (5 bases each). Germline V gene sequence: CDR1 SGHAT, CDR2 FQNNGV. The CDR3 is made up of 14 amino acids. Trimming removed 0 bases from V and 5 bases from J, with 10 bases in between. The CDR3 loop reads CASSLEVGRETQYF. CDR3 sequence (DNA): TGTGCCAGCAGCTTAGAGGTGGGACGGGAGACCCAGTACTTC.

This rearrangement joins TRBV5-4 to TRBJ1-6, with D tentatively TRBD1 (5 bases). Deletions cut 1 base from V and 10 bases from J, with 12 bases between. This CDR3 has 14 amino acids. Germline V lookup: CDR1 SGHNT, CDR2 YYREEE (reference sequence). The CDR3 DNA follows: TGTGCCAGCAGCTTGCGGCAGGGAGGATCACCCCTCCACTTT. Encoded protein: CASSLRQGGSPLHF.

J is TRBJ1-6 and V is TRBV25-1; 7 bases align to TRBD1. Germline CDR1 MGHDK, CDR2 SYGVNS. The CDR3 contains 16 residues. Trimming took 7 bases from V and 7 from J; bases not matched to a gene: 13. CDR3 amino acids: CASTPSGGGRNSPLHF. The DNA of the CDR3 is TGTGCCAGCACCCCATCGGGAGGGGGCAGAAATTCACCCCTCCACTTT.

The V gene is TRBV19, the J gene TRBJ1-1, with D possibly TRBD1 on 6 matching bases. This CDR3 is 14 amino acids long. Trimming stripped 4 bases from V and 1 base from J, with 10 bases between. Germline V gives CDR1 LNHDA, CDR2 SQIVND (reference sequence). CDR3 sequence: CASSSLTGNTEAFF. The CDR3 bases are TGTGCCAGTAGTAGCCTGACAGGGAACACTGAAGCTTTCTTT.

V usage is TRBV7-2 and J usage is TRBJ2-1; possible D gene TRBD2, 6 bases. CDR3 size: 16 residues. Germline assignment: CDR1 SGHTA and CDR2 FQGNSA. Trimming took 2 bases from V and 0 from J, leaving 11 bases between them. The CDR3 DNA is TGTGCCAGCAGCTTAACTCGGGAGAGCTCCTACAATGAGCAGTTCTTC. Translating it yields CASSLTRESSYNEQFF. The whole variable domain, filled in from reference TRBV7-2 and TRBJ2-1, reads GAGVSQSPSNKVTEKGKDVELRCDPISGHTALYWYRQSLGQGLEFLIYFQGNSAPDKSGLPSDRFSAERTGGSVSTLTIQRTQQEDSAVYLCASSLTRESSYNEQFFGPGTRLTVL.

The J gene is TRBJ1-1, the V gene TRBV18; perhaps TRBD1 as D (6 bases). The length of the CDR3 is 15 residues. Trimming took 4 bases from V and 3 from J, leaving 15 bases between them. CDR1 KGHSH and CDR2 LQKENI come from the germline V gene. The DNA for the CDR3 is TGTGCCAGCTCACTTTCGGGGGCGGGGGACACTGAAGCTTTCTTT. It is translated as CASSLSGAGDTEAFF.

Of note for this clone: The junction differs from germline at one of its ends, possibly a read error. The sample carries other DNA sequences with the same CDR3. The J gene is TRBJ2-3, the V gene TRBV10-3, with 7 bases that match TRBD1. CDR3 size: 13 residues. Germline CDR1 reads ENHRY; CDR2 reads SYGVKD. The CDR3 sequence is CAINPGQADTQYF. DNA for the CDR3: TGTGCCATCAACCCCGGACAGGCAGATACACAGTATTTT.

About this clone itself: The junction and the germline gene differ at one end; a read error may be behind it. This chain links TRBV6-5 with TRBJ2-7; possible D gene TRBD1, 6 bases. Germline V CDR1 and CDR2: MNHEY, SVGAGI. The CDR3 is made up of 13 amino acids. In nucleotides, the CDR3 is TGTGCCAGCAGTCCTGGACAGAACCTTTTTGCAACCTTC. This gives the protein CASSPGQNLFATF.

For the CDR3, the DNA is TGCGCCAGCAGCCGCCTCCCCGGGACCGGAAACACCATATATTTT. As protein: CASSRLPGTGNTIYF. The chain is built from TRBV4-1 and TRBJ1-3, with TRBD1 as a possible D gene (5 bases). The CDR3 spans 15 residues. Germline V gene sequence: CDR1 MGHRA, CDR2 YSYEKL. V lost 4 bases and J 4 bases, leaving 14 bases between the germline ends.

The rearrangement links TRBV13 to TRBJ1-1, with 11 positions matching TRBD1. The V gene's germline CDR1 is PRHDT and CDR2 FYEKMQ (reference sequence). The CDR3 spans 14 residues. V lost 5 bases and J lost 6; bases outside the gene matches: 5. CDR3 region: CASSTGQGAAEAFF. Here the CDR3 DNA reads TGTGCCAGCAGCACTGGACAGGGGGCAGCTGAAGCTTTCTTT.

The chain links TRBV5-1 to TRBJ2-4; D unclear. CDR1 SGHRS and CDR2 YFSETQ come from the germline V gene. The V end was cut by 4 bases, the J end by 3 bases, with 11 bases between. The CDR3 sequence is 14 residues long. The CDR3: CASSPQSGKNIQYF. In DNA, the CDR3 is TGCGCCAGCAGCCCCCAATCCGGCAAAAACATTCAGTACTTC.

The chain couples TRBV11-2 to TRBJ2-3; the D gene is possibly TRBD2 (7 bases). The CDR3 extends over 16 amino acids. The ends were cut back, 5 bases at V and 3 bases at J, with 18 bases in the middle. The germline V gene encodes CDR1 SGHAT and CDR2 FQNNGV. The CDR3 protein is CASSIGGQRGTDTQYF. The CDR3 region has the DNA TGTGCCAGCAGCATAGGGGGGCAGCGGGGAACAGATACGCAGTATTTT.

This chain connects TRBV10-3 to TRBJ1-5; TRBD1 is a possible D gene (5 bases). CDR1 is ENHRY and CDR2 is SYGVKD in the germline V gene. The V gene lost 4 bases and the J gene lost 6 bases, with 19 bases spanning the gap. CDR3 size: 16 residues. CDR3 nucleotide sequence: TGTGCCATCAGTGCGTTGGGGGGTTCCGAAAGTCAGCCCCAGCATTTT. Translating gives CAISALGGSESQPQHF.

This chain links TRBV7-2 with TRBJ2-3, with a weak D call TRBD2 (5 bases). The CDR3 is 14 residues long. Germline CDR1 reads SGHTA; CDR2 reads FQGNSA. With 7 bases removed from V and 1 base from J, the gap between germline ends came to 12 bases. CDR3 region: CASTPLVGTDTQYF. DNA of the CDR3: TGTGCCAGCACCCCACTAGTCGGCACAGATACGCAGTATTTT.

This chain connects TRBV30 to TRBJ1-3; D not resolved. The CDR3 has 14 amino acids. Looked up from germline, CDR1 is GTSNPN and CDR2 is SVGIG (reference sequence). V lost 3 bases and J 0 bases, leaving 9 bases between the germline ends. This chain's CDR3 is CAWSSGNSGNTIYF. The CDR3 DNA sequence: TGTGCCTGGAGCTCGGGGAACTCTGGAAACACCATATATTTT.

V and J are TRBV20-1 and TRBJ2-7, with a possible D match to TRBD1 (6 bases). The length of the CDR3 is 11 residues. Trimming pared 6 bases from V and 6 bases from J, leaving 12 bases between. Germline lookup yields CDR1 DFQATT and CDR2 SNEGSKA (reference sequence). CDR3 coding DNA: TGCAGTGCCGGGACACCTTCCGAGCAGTACTTC. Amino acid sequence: CSAGTPSEQYF.

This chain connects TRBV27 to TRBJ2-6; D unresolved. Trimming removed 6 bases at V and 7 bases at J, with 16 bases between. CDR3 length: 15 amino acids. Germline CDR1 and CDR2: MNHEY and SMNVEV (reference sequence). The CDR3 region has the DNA TGTGCCAGCAGCTCCCGGCTGCCTTCAGCCAACGTCCTGACTTTC. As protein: CASSSRLPSANVLTF.

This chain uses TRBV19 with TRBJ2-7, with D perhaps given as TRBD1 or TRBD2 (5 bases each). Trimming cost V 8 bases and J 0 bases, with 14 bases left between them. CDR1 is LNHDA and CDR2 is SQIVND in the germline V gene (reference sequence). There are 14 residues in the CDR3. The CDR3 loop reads CASSPGPSSYEQYF. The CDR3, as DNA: TGTGCCAGTTCTCCGGGACCCAGCTCCTACGAGCAGTACTTC. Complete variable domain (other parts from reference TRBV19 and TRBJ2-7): DGGITQSPKYLFRKEGQNVTLSCEQNLNHDAMYWYRQDPGQGLRLIYYSQIVNDFQKGDIAEGYSVSREKKESFPLTVTSAQKNPTAFYLCASSPGPSSYEQYFGPGTRLTVT.

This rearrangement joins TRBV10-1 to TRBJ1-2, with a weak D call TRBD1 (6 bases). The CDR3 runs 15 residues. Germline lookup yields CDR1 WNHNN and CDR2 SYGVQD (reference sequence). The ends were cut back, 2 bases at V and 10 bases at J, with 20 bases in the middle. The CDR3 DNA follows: TGCGCCAGCAGTGAGCACAGGGACCCAAGGAGTTTCTACACCTTC. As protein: CASSEHRDPRSFYTF.

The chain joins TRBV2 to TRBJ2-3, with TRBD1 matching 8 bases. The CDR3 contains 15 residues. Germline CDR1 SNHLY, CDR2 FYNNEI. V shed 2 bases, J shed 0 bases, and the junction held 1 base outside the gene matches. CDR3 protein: CASSEQGASTDTQYF. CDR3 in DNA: TGTGCCAGCAGTGAACAGGGGGCCAGCACAGATACGCAGTATTTT.

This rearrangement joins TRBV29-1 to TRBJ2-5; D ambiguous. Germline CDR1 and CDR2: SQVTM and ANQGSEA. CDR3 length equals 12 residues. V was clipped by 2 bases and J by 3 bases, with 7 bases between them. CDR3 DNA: TGCAGCGTTGAACAGGTTGAAGAGACCCAGTACTTC. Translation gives CSVEQVEETQYF.

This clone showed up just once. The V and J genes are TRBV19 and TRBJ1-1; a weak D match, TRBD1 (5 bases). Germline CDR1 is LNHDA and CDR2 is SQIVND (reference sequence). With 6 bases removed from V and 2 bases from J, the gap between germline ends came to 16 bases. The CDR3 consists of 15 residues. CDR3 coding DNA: TGTGCCAGTAGGGGGCGCGGGATGTCAAACACTGAAGCTTTCTTT. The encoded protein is CASRGRGMSNTEAFF.

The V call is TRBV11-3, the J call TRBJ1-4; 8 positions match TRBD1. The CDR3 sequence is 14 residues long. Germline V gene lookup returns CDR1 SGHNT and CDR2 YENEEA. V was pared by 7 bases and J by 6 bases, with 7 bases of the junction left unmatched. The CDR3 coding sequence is TGTGCCAGCACTTCCGGACAGGGTTATGAAAAACTGTTTTTT. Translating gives CASTSGQGYEKLFF.

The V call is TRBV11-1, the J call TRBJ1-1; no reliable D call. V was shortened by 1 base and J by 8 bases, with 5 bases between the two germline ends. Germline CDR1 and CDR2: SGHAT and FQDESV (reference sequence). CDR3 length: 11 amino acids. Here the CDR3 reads CASSLGGEAFF. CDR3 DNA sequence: TGTGCCAGCAGCTTAGGAGGGGAAGCTTTCTTT.

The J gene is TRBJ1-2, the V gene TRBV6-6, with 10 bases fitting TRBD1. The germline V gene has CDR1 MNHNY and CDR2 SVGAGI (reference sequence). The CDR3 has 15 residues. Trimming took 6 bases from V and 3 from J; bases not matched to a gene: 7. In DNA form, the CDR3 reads TGTGCCAGCAGGCCAGCGGGACAGGGGTACTATGGCTACACCTTC. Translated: CASRPAGQGYYGYTF.

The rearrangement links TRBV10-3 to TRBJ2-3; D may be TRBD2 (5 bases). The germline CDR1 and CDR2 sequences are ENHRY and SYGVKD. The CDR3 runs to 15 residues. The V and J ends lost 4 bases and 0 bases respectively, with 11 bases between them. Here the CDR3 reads CAISGRTLSTDTQYF. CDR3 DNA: TGTGCCATCAGTGGCCGGACTCTAAGCACAGATACGCAGTATTTT.

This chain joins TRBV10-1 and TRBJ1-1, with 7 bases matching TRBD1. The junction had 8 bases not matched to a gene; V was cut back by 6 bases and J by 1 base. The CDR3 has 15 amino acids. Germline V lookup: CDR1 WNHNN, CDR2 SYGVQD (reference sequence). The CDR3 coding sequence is TGCGCCAGCAGCGCGGGACAGCCTGGGAACACTGAAGCTTTCTTT. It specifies CASSAGQPGNTEAFF.

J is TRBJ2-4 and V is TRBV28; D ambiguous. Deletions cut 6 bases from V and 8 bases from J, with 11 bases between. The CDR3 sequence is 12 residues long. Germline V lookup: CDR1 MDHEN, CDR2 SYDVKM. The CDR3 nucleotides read TGTGCCAGCAGCCTCTGGACGGACATTCAGTACTTC. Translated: CASSLWTDIQYF.

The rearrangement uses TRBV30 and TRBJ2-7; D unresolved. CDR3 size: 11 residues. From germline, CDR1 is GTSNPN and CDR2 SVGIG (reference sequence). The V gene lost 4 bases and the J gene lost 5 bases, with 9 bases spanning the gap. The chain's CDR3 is CAWTASDEQYF. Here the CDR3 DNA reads TGTGCCTGGACGGCCAGCGACGAGCAGTACTTC.